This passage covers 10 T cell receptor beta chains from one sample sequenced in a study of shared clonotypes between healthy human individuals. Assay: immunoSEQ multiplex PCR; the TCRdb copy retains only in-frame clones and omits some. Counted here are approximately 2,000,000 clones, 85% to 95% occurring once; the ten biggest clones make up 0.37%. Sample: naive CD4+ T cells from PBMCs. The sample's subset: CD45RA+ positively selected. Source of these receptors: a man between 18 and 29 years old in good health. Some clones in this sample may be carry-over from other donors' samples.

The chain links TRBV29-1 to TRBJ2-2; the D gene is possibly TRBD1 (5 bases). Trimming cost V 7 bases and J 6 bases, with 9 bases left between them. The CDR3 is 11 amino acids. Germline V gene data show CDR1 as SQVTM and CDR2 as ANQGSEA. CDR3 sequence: CSGQTPGELFF. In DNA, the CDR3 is TGCAGCGGACAGACTCCCGGGGAGCTGTTTTTT.

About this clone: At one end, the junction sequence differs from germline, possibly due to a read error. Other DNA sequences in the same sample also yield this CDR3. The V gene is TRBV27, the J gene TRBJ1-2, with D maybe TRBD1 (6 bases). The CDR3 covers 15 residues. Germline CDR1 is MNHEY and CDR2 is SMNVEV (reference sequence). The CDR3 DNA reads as TGTGCCAGCAGTTCCCGTCGGGGGGGGCCGTATGGCTACACCTTT. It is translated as CASSSRRGGPYGYTF.

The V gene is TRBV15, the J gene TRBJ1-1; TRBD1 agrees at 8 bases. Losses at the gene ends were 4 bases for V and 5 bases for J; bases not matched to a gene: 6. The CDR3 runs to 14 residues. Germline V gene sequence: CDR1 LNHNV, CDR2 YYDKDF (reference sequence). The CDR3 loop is CATSTRGLGTEAFF. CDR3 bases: TGTGCCACCAGCACCAGGGGGCTGGGGACTGAAGCTTTCTTT.

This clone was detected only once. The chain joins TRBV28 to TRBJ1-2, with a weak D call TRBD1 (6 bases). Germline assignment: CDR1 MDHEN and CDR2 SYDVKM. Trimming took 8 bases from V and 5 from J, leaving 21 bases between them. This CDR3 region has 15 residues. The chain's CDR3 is CASGWDSGTRYGYTF. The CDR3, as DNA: TGTGCCAGCGGATGGGATTCCGGGACAAGATATGGCTACACCTTC.

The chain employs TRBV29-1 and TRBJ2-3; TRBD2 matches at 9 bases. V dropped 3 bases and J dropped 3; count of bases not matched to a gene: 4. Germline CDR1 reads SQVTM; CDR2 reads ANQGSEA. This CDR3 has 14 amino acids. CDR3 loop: CSVEGSGSTDTQYF. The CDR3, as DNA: TGCAGCGTTGAGGGTAGCGGGAGTACAGATACGCAGTATTTT.

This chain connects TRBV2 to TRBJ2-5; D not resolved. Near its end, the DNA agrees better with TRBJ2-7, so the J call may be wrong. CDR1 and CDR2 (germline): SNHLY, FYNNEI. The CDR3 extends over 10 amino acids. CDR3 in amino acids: CASRAYEQYF. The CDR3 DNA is TGTGCCAGCAGAGCCTACGAGCAGTACTTC.

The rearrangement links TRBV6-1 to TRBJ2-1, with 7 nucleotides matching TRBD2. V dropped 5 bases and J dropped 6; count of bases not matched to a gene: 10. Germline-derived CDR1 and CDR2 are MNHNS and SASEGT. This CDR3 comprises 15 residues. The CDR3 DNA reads TGTGCCAGCAGTAAGCAGCGGGGTCCAGGCAATGAGCAGTTCTTC. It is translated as CASSKQRGPGNEQFF.

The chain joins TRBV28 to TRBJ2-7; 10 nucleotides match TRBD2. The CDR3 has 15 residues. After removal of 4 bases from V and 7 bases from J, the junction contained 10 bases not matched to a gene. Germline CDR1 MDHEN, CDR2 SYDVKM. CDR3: CASSSPAGGVFEQYF. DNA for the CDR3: TGTGCCAGCAGTTCTCCAGCGGGGGGGGTTTTTGAGCAGTACTTC.

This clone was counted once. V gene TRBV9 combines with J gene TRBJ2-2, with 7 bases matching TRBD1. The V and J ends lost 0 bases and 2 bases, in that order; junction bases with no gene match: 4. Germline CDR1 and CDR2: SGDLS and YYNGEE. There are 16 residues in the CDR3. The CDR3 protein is CASSVVGTVNTGELFF. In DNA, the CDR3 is TGTGCCAGCAGCGTAGTTGGGACAGTCAACACCGGGGAGCTGTTTTTT.

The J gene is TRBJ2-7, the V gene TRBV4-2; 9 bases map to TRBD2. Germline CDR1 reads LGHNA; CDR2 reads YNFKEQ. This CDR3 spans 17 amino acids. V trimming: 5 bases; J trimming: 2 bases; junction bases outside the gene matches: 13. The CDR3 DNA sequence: TGTGCCAGCAGCTCCGGTACTGGCGGGAGGGCCCCCTACGAGCAGTACTTC. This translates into CASSSGTGGRAPYEQYF.